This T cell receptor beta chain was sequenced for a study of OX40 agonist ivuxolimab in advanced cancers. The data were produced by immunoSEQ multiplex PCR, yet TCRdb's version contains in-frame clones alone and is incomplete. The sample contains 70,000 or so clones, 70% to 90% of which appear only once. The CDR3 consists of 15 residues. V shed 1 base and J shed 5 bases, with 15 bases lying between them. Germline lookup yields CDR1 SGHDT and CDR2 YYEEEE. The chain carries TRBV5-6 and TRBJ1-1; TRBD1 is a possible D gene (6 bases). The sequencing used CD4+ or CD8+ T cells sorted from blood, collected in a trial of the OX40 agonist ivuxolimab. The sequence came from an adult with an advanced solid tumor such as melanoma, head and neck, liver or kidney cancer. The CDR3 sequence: CASSLPMQGYTEAFF. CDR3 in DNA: TGTGCCAGCAGCTTGCCAATGCAGGGGTATACTGAAGCTTTCTTT. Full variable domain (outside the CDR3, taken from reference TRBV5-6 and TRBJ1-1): DAGVTQSPTHLIKTRGQQVTLRCSPKSGHDTVSWYQQALGQGPQFIFQYYEEEERQRGNFPDRFSGHQFPNYSSELNVNALLLGDSALYLCASSLPMQGYTEAFFGQGTRLTVV.